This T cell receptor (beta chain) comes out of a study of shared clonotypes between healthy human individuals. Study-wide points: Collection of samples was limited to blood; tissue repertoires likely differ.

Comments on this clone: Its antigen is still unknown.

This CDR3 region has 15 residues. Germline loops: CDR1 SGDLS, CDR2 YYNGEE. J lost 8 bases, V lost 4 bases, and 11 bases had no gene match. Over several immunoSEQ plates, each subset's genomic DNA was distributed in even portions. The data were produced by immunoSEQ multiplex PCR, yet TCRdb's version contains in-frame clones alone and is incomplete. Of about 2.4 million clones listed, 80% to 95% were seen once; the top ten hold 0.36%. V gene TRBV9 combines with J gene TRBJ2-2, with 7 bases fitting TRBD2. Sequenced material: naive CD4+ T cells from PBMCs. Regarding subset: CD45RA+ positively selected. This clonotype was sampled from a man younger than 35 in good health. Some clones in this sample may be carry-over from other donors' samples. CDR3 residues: CASSHLGGTTGELFF. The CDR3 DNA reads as TGTGCCAGCAGCCACCTGGGGGGGACTACTGGGGAGCTGTTTTTT.